These T cell receptor beta chains were read from a single sample in a study of molecular identifiers for immune sequencing clone quantification. TCRdb re-called the PCR reads with MiXCR, one entry per CDR3 protein. This table holds around 480,000 distinct CDR3 sequences, about a fifth found once. The sequenced material came from naive CD8+ T cells from blood, with Jurkat cell RNA spiked in. The receptors derive from a human donor in good health. Some libraries in this study had Jurkat cell RNA spiked in. Each CDR3 is given with its conserved first and last residue. Fields, in order: V gene, J gene, clone size, D gene, CDR3 protein, CDR3 DNA. The D gene is left open where the match is weak. The size entry is marked missing in some rows and otherwise reads once, few, many or a size class.

>TRBV7-9|TRBJ2-2|NA|NA
CASSPRTPRDGELFF
TGTGCCAGCAGCCCCCGGACACCCCGGGATGGGGAGCTGTTTTTT
>TRBV14|TRBJ2-1|NA|NA
CASSQVILSYNEQFF
TGTGCCAGCAGCCAAGTGATACTATCCTACAATGAGCAGTTCTTC
>TRBV28|TRBJ1-1|few|NA
CASSLFPGTQNTEAFF
TGTGCCAGCAGTTTATTCCCCGGGACCCAAAACACTGAAGCTTTCTTT
>TRBV6-2/TRBV6-3|TRBJ2-7|NA|TRBD1
CASSYSSVTGDQAYEQHF
TGTGCCAGCAGTTACTCGAGTGTGACAGGGGATCAAGCCTACGAGCAGCACTTC
>TRBV29-1|TRBJ1-2|many|NA
CSVDSWFGYTF
TGCAGCGTTGATTCATGGTTTGGCTACACCTTC
>TRBV28|TRBJ2-7|NA|TRBD1
CASSPGTGSEQYF
TGTGCCAGCAGCCCCGGGACAGGGTCCGAGCAGTACTTC
>TRBV18|TRBJ2-7|few|TRBD1
CASSPADRNSYEQYF
TGTGCCAGCTCACCGGCGGACAGGAACTCCTACGAGCAGTACTTC
>TRBV5-6|TRBJ1-5|many|NA
CASSLYQGQPQHF
TGTGCCAGCAGCTTGTATCAGGGGCAGCCCCAGCATTTT
>TRBV11-2|TRBJ1-3|NA|NA
CASSLSQSSGNTIYF
TGTGCCAGCAGCTTATCCCAAAGCTCTGGAAACACCATATATTTT
>TRBV27|TRBJ1-5|many|NA
CASSTRQNQPQHF
TGTGCCAGCAGTACCCGACAGAATCAGCCCCAGCATTTT
>TRBV29-1|TRBJ2-4|many|TRBD1
CSVVDRVAKNIQYF
TGCAGCGTTGTGGACAGGGTTGCCAAAAACATTCAGTACTTC
>TRBV7-9|TRBJ2-1|NA|NA
CASSLDGSRINEQFF
TGTGCCAGCAGCTTGGACGGGAGCCGAATAAATGAGCAGTTCTTC
>TRBV30|TRBJ1-2|NA|NA
CAWGVHQGGYRGYTF
TGTGCCTGGGGTGTACACCAGGGAGGTTATAGGGGCTACACCTTC
>TRBV4-1|TRBJ2-1|few|TRBD2
CASSQILAGTYNEQFF
TGCGCCAGCAGCCAAATACTAGCGGGAACCTACAATGAGCAGTTCTTC
>TRBV6-6|TRBJ1-1|few|NA
CASSPTPGGGTEAFF
TGTGCCAGCAGTCCTACCCCCGGAGGGGGCACTGAAGCTTTCTTT
>TRBV29-1|TRBJ2-1|many|NA
CSVERGVGEQFF
TGCAGCGTTGAGAGGGGGGTCGGTGAGCAGTTCTTC
>TRBV6-5|TRBJ2-7|NA|NA
CASSYGGGGSSYEQYF
TGTGCCAGCAGTTACGGGGGGGGGGGCAGCTCCTACGAGCAGTACTTC
>TRBV27|TRBJ2-1|NA|TRBD1
CASSLVSFGDSYNEQFF
TGTGCCAGCAGTTTAGTCTCCTTTGGGGACAGCTACAATGAGCAGTTCTTC
>TRBV4-1|TRBJ2-7|many|TRBD1
CASSQNRDRSSYEQYF
TGCGCCAGCAGCCAAAACCGGGACAGAAGCTCCTACGAGCAGTACTTC
>TRBV7-3|TRBJ2-5|once|NA
CTSSSPPQETQYF
TGTACCAGCAGCTCCCCGCCCCAAGAGACCCAGTACTTC